This entry lists 20 T cell receptor beta chains sequenced from one sample in a study of beta chain features in type 1 diabetes. Findings and limits, study-wide: Shorter TCRB CDR3s, moderately but significantly so, marked every one of the four CD4+ subsets in Type 1 diabetes patients.

For these receptors, no antigen is known. Reverse transcription of all isolated RNA meant that expressed TCRB transcripts were sequenced. Sequencing was performed with immunoSEQ multiplex PCR; in TCRdb, only in-frame clones are kept and a portion is missing. The sample includes 310,000 or so clones, 15% of them seen just once. Sequencing used naive CD4+ T cells from blood. These receptors all stem from a man aged 18 to 35 with type 1 diabetes.

The chain recombines TRBV10-3 with TRBJ1-1; 7 positions agree with TRBD1. There are 14 residues in the CDR3. Germline V gene sequence: CDR1 ENHRY, CDR2 SYGVKD. With 5 bases clipped from V and 2 bases from J, the junction kept 5 bases outside the gene matches. The CDR3 DNA follows: TGTGCCATCAGTTCAGGGGGGAAAAACACTGAAGCTTTCTTT. This translates into CAISSGGKNTEAFF.

The table lists this clone with a few counts. This rearrangement joins TRBV2 to TRBJ2-7; TRBD1 is a possible D gene (6 bases). Germline values: CDR1 SNHLY, CDR2 FYNNEI. Trimming cost V 7 bases and J 1 base, with 14 bases left between them. CDR3 length: 14 residues. The CDR3 sequence is CASTVTTGSYEQYF. DNA for the CDR3: TGTGCCAGCACCGTCACTACAGGGTCCTACGAGCAGTACTTC.

There are a few counts of this clone. The genes are TRBV19 and TRBJ1-6; 9 bases map to TRBD1. This CDR3 has 15 amino acids. CDR1 LNHDA and CDR2 SQIVND come from the germline V gene (reference sequence). Trimming removed 6 bases from V and 7 bases from J; junction bases left unmatched: 7. This chain's CDR3 is CASRTGQGGNSPLHF. The CDR3 DNA sequence: TGTGCCAGTAGGACGGGACAGGGTGGCAATTCACCCCTCCACTTT.

The chain joins TRBV11-2 to TRBJ2-2; 9 positions match TRBD1. With V trimmed by 7 bases and J by 5 bases, 8 bases remained unmatched. The CDR3 covers 15 residues. Germline CDR1 reads SGHAT; CDR2 reads FQNNGV. The CDR3 nucleotides are TGTGCCAGCACTCCCCGACAGGGGGGTACCGGGGAGCTGTTTTTT. Amino acids: CASTPRQGGTGELFF.

CDR3: CASSLLGGRSGANVLTF. CDR3 nucleotide sequence: TGTGCCAGCAGCTTACTAGGGGGACGTAGTGGGGCCAACGTCCTGACTTTC. The chain couples TRBV7-2 to TRBJ2-6; D is possibly TRBD1 (6 bases). The CDR3 loop spans 17 amino acids. The germline V gene encodes CDR1 SGHTA and CDR2 FQGNSA. V dropped 2 bases and J dropped 3 bases, with 14 bases sitting between them.

This rearrangement joins TRBV30 to TRBJ2-4, with 7 nucleotides matching TRBD1. CDR1 is GTSNPN, CDR2 SVGIG, per germline (reference sequence). The CDR3 consists of 12 residues. CDR3 in amino acids: CASGQASSIQYF. The CDR3 DNA reads TGTGCGAGCGGACAGGCGAGTTCCATTCAGTACTTC. Full variable domain (rest looked up from reference TRBV30 and TRBJ2-4): SQTIHQWPATLVQPVGSPLSLECTVEGTSNPNLYWYRQAAGRGLQLLFYSVGIGQISSEVPQNLSASRPQDRQFILSSKKLLLSDSGFYLCASGQASSIQYFGAGTRLSVL.

The V and J genes are TRBV5-4 and TRBJ2-7, with 14 bases identical to TRBD2. With 3 bases clipped from V and 7 bases from J, the junction kept 9 bases outside the gene matches. Germline V CDR1 and CDR2: SGHNT, YYREEE (reference sequence). CDR3 length: 16 residues. The CDR3 nucleotides read TGTGCCAGCAGCTCCAGACTAGCGGGAGGGCTGGGGGAGCAGTACTTC. As protein: CASSSRLAGGLGEQYF.

In this sample, this clone turned up a few times. The gene calls are TRBV7-9 and TRBJ2-7; 8 bases are a match to TRBD1. The germline gives CDR1 SEHNR, CDR2 FQNEAQ (reference sequence). The length of the CDR3 is 14 residues. V gave up 7 bases and J gave up 4 bases; unmatched junction bases: 9. In DNA form, the CDR3 reads TGTGCCAGCACCCGAGCACAGGGGGGATACGAGCAGTACTTC. It encodes CASTRAQGGYEQYF.

The chain employs TRBV7-9 and TRBJ1-4; D remains unclear. The CDR3 covers 13 residues. Trimming took off 5 bases at V and 8 bases at J, with 12 bases between the two ends. Germline V gene lookup returns CDR1 SEHNR and CDR2 FQNEAQ (reference sequence). The CDR3 DNA is TGTGCCAGCAGCCCGCTAGGGAGGGAAAAACTGTTTTTT. It specifies CASSPLGREKLFF.

This clone was seen a handful of times. The V call is TRBV15, the J call TRBJ2-1; 13 bases match TRBD2. CDR3 size: 17 residues. Trimming at V came to 5 bases and at J to 10 bases, leaving 14 bases not matched to a gene. Per the germline V gene, CDR1 is LNHNV and CDR2 is YYDKDF (reference sequence). This CDR3 reads CATSLGLGLAGAKEQFF. In DNA form, the CDR3 reads TGTGCCACCAGCTTAGGCCTTGGACTAGCGGGAGCTAAGGAGCAGTTCTTC.

The chain employs TRBV20-1 and TRBJ1-1, with D unresolved. V was shortened by 8 bases and J by 1 base, with 8 bases between the two germline ends. The germline V gene encodes CDR1 DFQATT and CDR2 SNEGSKA (reference sequence). The CDR3 runs 11 residues. The CDR3 DNA follows: TGCAGTTTTAACGGGAACACTGAAGCTTTCTTT. This translates into CSFNGNTEAFF.

The chain joins TRBV11-3 to TRBJ2-5; a weak D match, TRBD1 (6 bases). This CDR3 comprises 13 residues. Between the trimmed V and J ends, which lost 3 bases and 4 bases, there was a span of 9 bases. Germline V gene sequence: CDR1 SGHNT, CDR2 YENEEA. CDR3 in amino acids: CASSFQGSETQYF. CDR3 coding DNA: TGTGCCAGCAGCTTTCAGGGGTCAGAGACCCAGTACTTC.

The chain has TRBV29-1 and TRBJ1-4; TRBD1 matches at 7 bases. The length of the CDR3 is 14 residues. V dropped 6 bases and J dropped 2; count of bases not matched to a gene: 6. Germline CDR1 SQVTM, CDR2 ANQGSEA. CDR3 nucleotide sequence: TGCAGCGTGGCAGGGGGGTTGACTAATGAAAAACTGTTTTTT. This codes for CSVAGGLTNEKLFF.

V gene TRBV7-9 combines with J gene TRBJ2-3; D uncertain. This CDR3 is 15 amino acids long. The V gene lost 5 bases and the J gene lost 2 bases, with 14 bases spanning the gap. Germline lookup yields CDR1 SEHNR and CDR2 FQNEAQ (reference sequence). CDR3: CASSLPVADTDTQYF. As DNA, the CDR3 is TGTGCCAGCAGCCTCCCGGTAGCCGACACAGATACGCAGTATTTT.

CDR3 bases: TGCGCCAGCAGCTTGACAGGACAGGGTATGTCGGTCTACACCTTC. This sequence encodes CASSLTGQGMSVYTF. This chain connects TRBV5-1 to TRBJ1-2; TRBD1 agrees at 8 bases. Germline V gene lookup returns CDR1 SGHRS and CDR2 YFSETQ. Germline trimming cut 1 base from V and 10 bases from J; bases unmatched to any gene: 12. The CDR3 consists of 15 residues.

J is TRBJ2-5 and V is TRBV30, with D possibly TRBD1 on 5 matching bases. The V and J ends lost 1 base and 4 bases respectively, with 10 bases between them. The CDR3 is 13 residues long. Looked up from germline, CDR1 is GTSNPN and CDR2 is SVGIG (reference sequence). In DNA, the CDR3 is TGTGCCTGGAGTGGCCTTAGGGGAGAGACCCAGTACTTC. As protein: CAWSGLRGETQYF.

CDR3 nucleotides: TGTGCCAGTAGTACTCCTCCGACAGTGAGTCGCAACAATGAGCAGTTCTTC. This translates into CASSTPPTVSRNNEQFF. The V call is TRBV19, the J call TRBJ2-1, with D perhaps TRBD1 (5 bases). V was clipped by 4 bases and J by 5 bases, with 21 bases between them. The germline V gene has CDR1 LNHDA and CDR2 SQIVND (reference sequence). The CDR3 consists of 17 residues.

The CDR3 coding sequence is TGTGCCAGCAGCTTGGTTTTAGCGGGAGGGGGATACAATGAGCAGTTCTTC. This codes for CASSLVLAGGGYNEQFF. The V call is TRBV5-6, the J call TRBJ2-1; 11 nucleotides match TRBD2. With V trimmed by 0 bases and J by 4 bases, 6 bases remained unmatched. Germline-derived CDR1 and CDR2 are SGHDT and YYEEEE. CDR3 length: 17 residues.

This clone occurred a few times. The chain links TRBV5-4 to TRBJ2-1; TRBD2 agrees at 11 bases. CDR3 length: 14 residues. With V trimmed by 4 bases and J by 5 bases, 2 bases remained unmatched. Per the germline V gene, CDR1 is SGHNT and CDR2 is YYREEE (reference sequence). CDR3 region: CASSLAGGHNEQFF. Written as DNA, the CDR3 is TGTGCCAGCAGCCTAGCGGGGGGCCACAATGAGCAGTTCTTC.

The chain has TRBV28 and TRBJ2-7; 8 nucleotides agree with TRBD1. Germline V lookup: CDR1 MDHEN, CDR2 SYDVKM. After removal of 6 bases from V and 2 bases from J, the junction contained 9 bases not matched to a gene. CDR3 size: 15 residues. This CDR3 reads CASSTAGTGTYEQYF. CDR3 sequence (DNA): TGTGCCAGCAGCACCGCCGGGACAGGAACCTACGAGCAGTACTTC.